These 30 T cell receptor beta chains were all obtained from the same sample, sequenced in a study of shared clonotypes between healthy human individuals (TCRdb year 2020). The protocol used for the library was the immunoSEQ multiplex PCR assay. TCRdb holds this immuneACCESS table with in-frame rearrangements only. Some clones are missing; in checked studies, unresolved V genes explain under half, and the rest has no known cause. The sample table records roughly 1 million clones; about 70% of these occur just once. The ten largest clones add up to approximately 1.5% of the sample. Sequences were obtained from memory CD4+ T cells sorted from blood. In light of the paper, this sample's cell subset or site label describes: CD45RA-negative fraction. These receptors came from a man aged 18 to 29 in good health.

Comments on this clone: Other DNA sequences within the sample encode an identical CDR3. J is TRBJ2-5 and V is TRBV27; D unclear. The CDR3 runs 11 residues. The V gene lost 3 bases and the J gene lost 4 bases, with 3 bases spanning the gap. Germline CDR1 MNHEY, CDR2 SMNVEV (reference sequence). CDR3 protein: CASSFRETQYF. In DNA, the CDR3 is TGTGCCAGCAGTTTCCGAGAGACCCAGTACTTC.

This chain uses TRBV7-2 with TRBJ1-5, with TRBD1 matching over 7 bases. CDR1 is SGHTA and CDR2 is FQGNSA in the germline V gene. V lost 1 base, J lost 4 bases, and 7 bases stayed unmatched. This CDR3 spans 16 amino acids. In DNA form, the CDR3 reads TGTGCCAGCAGCTTAGGTATAGGGGGCCATAATCAGCCCCAGCATTTT. It translates to CASSLGIGGHNQPQHF. Looking up the rest from reference TRBV7-2 and TRBJ1-5 gives the full variable domain: GAGVSQSPSNKVTEKGKDVELRCDPISGHTALYWYRQSLGQGLEFLIYFQGNSAPDKSGLPSDRFSAERTGGSVSTLTIQRTQQEDSAVYLCASSLGIGGHNQPQHFGDGTRLSIL.

This chain uses TRBV2 with TRBJ1-3, with a possible D match to TRBD1 (5 bases). From germline, CDR1 is SNHLY and CDR2 FYNNEI. Trimming removed 4 bases from V and 4 bases from J, with 11 bases in between. The CDR3 contains 14 residues. The CDR3 here is CASSARDGGNTIYF. Written as DNA, the CDR3 is TGTGCCAGCAGTGCTAGGGACGGAGGAAACACCATATATTTT.

The chain employs TRBV6-5 and TRBJ2-2, with a possible D match to TRBD1 (6 bases). There are 12 residues in the CDR3. The V and J ends lost 4 bases and 8 bases respectively, with 8 bases between them. CDR1 is MNHEY, CDR2 SVGAGI, per germline. The DNA of the CDR3 is TGTGCCAGCAGTTTAGACAGGGGGGAGCTGTTTTTT. This gives the protein CASSLDRGELFF.

This clone was observed a handful of times. V is TRBV27 and J is TRBJ2-3; the D gene is possibly TRBD1 (6 bases). The CDR3 is made up of 14 amino acids. From germline, CDR1 is MNHEY and CDR2 SMNVEV (reference sequence). Trimming removed 5 bases at V and 7 bases at J, with 16 bases between. This CDR3 is CASSQTQGANTQYF. Written as DNA, the CDR3 is TGTGCCAGCAGTCAGACACAGGGAGCGAATACGCAGTATTTT.

CDR3 bases: TGTGCCACCTCCGGACAGGGGTTTTGGTACGAGCAGTACTTC. Translating it yields CATSGQGFWYEQYF. The chain carries TRBV6-1 and TRBJ2-7; 9 nucleotides agree with TRBD1. The germline gives CDR1 MNHNS, CDR2 SASEGT. This CDR3 is 14 amino acids long. V trimming: 10 bases; J trimming: 4 bases; junction bases outside the gene matches: 11.

This rearrangement joins TRBV19 to TRBJ1-3; 9 nucleotides line up with TRBD1. The junction had 8 bases not matched to a gene; V was cut back by 4 bases and J by 4 bases. CDR1 and CDR2 (germline): LNHDA, SQIVND (reference sequence). The CDR3 sequence is 16 residues long. In DNA, the CDR3 is TGTGCCAGTAGTAACCGGGACAGGGTGCGCGGAAACACCATATATTTT. The encoded protein is CASSNRDRVRGNTIYF.

V usage is TRBV27 and J usage is TRBJ1-4, with D uncertain. Trimming shortened V by 0 bases and J by 6 bases, and 8 bases separated the two germline ends. The CDR3 runs 14 residues. Germline CDR1 MNHEY, CDR2 SMNVEV (reference sequence). The CDR3 reads CASSLSARDEKLFF. The CDR3 nucleotides are TGTGCCAGCAGTTTATCAGCCCGCGATGAAAAACTGTTTTTT.

This sequence joins TRBV9 and TRBJ2-7; D call uncertain. Germline lookup yields CDR1 SGDLS and CDR2 YYNGEE. V was shortened by 7 bases and J by 2 bases, with 7 bases between the two germline ends. The CDR3 has 11 residues. CDR3 sequence reads: CASPPTYEQYF. The CDR3 DNA reads as TGTGCCAGCCCCCCGACCTACGAGCAGTACTTC.

V and J are TRBV6-1 and TRBJ1-2, with D maybe TRBD1 (5 bases). Trimming pared 4 bases from V and 5 bases from J, leaving 11 bases between. The germline gives CDR1 MNHNS, CDR2 SASEGT. The CDR3 runs 13 residues. Here the CDR3 reads CASSVFQGYGYTF. The CDR3 DNA reads TGTGCCAGCAGTGTATTTCAGGGATATGGCTACACCTTC.

The genes are TRBV27 and TRBJ2-1; no clear D gene. V was shortened by 5 bases and J by 3 bases, with 11 bases between the two germline ends. This CDR3 has 14 amino acids. In germline, CDR1 is MNHEY, CDR2 SMNVEV (reference sequence). The CDR3, as DNA: TGTGCCAGCAGTCCCTCAAGGATCTACAATGAGCAGTTCTTC. Translation: CASSPSRIYNEQFF.

The genes are TRBV27 and TRBJ1-2; a weak D match, TRBD1 (6 bases). Germline V gene sequence: CDR1 MNHEY, CDR2 SMNVEV (reference sequence). V lost 4 bases to trimming and J lost 4 bases, with 13 bases between them. CDR3 length: 14 amino acids. CDR3 in DNA: TGTGCCAGCAGTTCCCAGGGGACTCTCTATGGCTACACCTTC. It specifies CASSSQGTLYGYTF.

The rearrangement uses TRBV28 and TRBJ1-5, with TRBD1 matching over 7 bases. The V gene end was trimmed by 5 bases and the J gene end by 0 bases; junction bases not matched to a gene: 7. This CDR3 region has 16 residues. Germline V gene lookup returns CDR1 MDHEN and CDR2 SYDVKM. The CDR3 nucleotides are TGTGCCAGCAGTCCCAAGGGGACAGCTAGCAATCAGCCCCAGCATTTT. It specifies CASSPKGTASNQPQHF.

This chain joins TRBV7-2 and TRBJ2-3; D gene ambiguous. The CDR3 has 14 residues. Germline V CDR1 and CDR2: SGHTA, FQGNSA. The germline V and J ends were trimmed by 5 bases and 11 bases, with 20 bases remaining between them. CDR3 region: CASSLSGLPVGQYF. The DNA for the CDR3 is TGTGCCAGCAGCCTCTCAGGCCTCCCGGTGGGGCAGTATTTT.

V and J are TRBV13 and TRBJ2-3, with TRBD1 matching over 9 bases. V was clipped by 6 bases and J by 5 bases; unmatched bases: 6. The CDR3 is 14 residues long. From germline, CDR1 is PRHDT and CDR2 FYEKMQ (reference sequence). The CDR3 is CASRTTGGGDTQYF. The CDR3 DNA reads TGTGCCAGCAGAACCACAGGGGGCGGAGATACGCAGTATTTT.

V usage is TRBV6-1 and J usage is TRBJ1-3; no clear D. V lost 0 bases and J 6 bases, leaving 15 bases between the germline ends. Germline-derived CDR1 and CDR2 are MNHNS and SASEGT. CDR3 length: 16 residues. The CDR3 region has the DNA TGTGCCAGCAGTGAAGCGCGTCTGGCTCCAGAAAACACCATATATTTT. The encoded protein is CASSEARLAPENTIYF.

V usage is TRBV25-1 and J usage is TRBJ2-7; no clear D. CDR3 length: 10 residues. Germline values: CDR1 MGHDK, CDR2 SYGVNS. V dropped 7 bases and J dropped 3 bases, with 4 bases sitting between them. Here the CDR3 reads CASTNYEQYF. In DNA form, the CDR3 reads TGTGCCAGCACCAACTACGAGCAGTACTTC.

The rearrangement joins TRBV28 to TRBJ1-5; a weak D match, TRBD1 (6 bases). This CDR3 spans 16 amino acids. The V and J ends lost 2 bases and 0 bases respectively, with 11 bases between them. CDR1 and CDR2 from the germline V gene are MDHEN and SYDVKM. The DNA of the CDR3 is TGTGCCAGCAGTTTAAGGACAGCTAATAGCAATCAGCCCCAGCATTTT. As protein: CASSLRTANSNQPQHF.

The chain is built from TRBV11-2 and TRBJ1-4, with TRBD1 matching 8 bases. Germline V gives CDR1 SGHAT, CDR2 FQNNGV. This CDR3 contains 17 residues. The V gene end was trimmed by 3 bases and the J gene end by 5 bases; junction bases not matched to a gene: 11. CDR3 sequence: CASSLAGGLIRNEKLFF. The CDR3 DNA is TGTGCCAGCAGCTTGGCAGGGGGCCTTATTCGAAATGAAAAACTGTTTTTT.

V gene TRBV10-3 combines with J gene TRBJ1-3; 7 bases line up with TRBD1. The CDR3 extends over 14 amino acids. Germline-derived CDR1 and CDR2 are ENHRY and SYGVKD. The J segment lost 2 bases and the V segment lost 4 bases, leaving 2 bases of the junction unmatched. Here the CDR3 reads CAISGRGAGNTIYF. CDR3 sequence (DNA): TGTGCCATCAGTGGCAGGGGGGCTGGAAACACCATATATTTT.

J is TRBJ1-2 and V is TRBV7-9, with TRBD1 identical over 11 bases. The CDR3 totals 15 residues. CDR1 and CDR2 (germline): SEHNR, FQNEAQ (reference sequence). Losses at the gene ends were 5 bases for V and 4 bases for J; bases not matched to a gene: 6. As DNA, the CDR3 is TGTGCCAGCAGCATTGGACAGGGGGCCACCTATGGCTACACCTTC. Translation gives CASSIGQGATYGYTF.

This clone has only a few counts. The J gene is TRBJ2-1, the V gene TRBV7-2; tentatively, D is TRBD2 (5 bases). The V gene's germline CDR1 is SGHTA and CDR2 FQGNSA. The CDR3 contains 15 residues. Between the trimmed V and J ends, which lost 3 bases and 3 bases, there was a span of 12 bases. CDR3 in DNA: TGTGCCAGCAGCTTTGAGGGAACCCGCTACAATGAGCAGTTCTTC. Translating it yields CASSFEGTRYNEQFF.

In regard to this clone: Because it lacks the conserved phenylalanine or tryptophan at the end, this CDR3 is likely a read error. No DNA is shown, since the ends of the CDR3 on it are uncertain; the CDR3 is the one TCRdb lists. V is TRBV5-1 and J is TRBJ1-1; the D call of TRBD1 is as the table states it, not checked on the DNA. CDR1 is SGHRS and CDR2 is YFSETQ in the germline V gene. The CDR3 comprises 11 residues, both ends counted. CDR3 protein: CASSQGQRSFL.

The chain links TRBV28 to TRBJ1-2; 12 bases align to TRBD1. V was pared by 6 bases and J by 3 bases, with 5 bases of the junction left unmatched. Germline V gene lookup returns CDR1 MDHEN and CDR2 SYDVKM. The CDR3 consists of 15 residues. The CDR3 here is CASRIRDRGHYGYTF. The CDR3 DNA reads as TGTGCCAGCAGAATTAGGGACAGGGGGCACTATGGCTACACCTTC.

For the CDR3, the DNA is TGTGCCAGCTCACGAACGGGACTAGCGGGAGTTGGCACCGGGGAGCTGTTTTTT. Its protein product is CASSRTGLAGVGTGELFF. V gene TRBV18 combines with J gene TRBJ2-2; 14 bases align to TRBD2. Germline V gene sequence: CDR1 KGHSH, CDR2 LQKENI. V trimming: 4 bases; J trimming: 4 bases; junction bases outside the gene matches: 8. CDR3 length: 18 residues.

This clone was found a few times. V is TRBV11-3 and J is TRBJ1-2; 7 bases are a match to TRBD1. There are 13 residues in the CDR3. The J segment lost 4 bases and the V segment lost 6 bases, leaving 5 bases of the junction unmatched. The germline V gene encodes CDR1 SGHNT and CDR2 YENEEA. The CDR3 is CASRRGGVYGYTF. The DNA for the CDR3 is TGTGCCAGCAGACGAGGGGGCGTCTATGGCTACACCTTC.

This chain joins TRBV13 and TRBJ2-7; D call uncertain. The CDR3 is 12 residues long. Germline V gene sequence: CDR1 PRHDT, CDR2 FYEKMQ (reference sequence). The ends were cut back, 3 bases at V and 0 bases at J, with 3 bases in the middle. CDR3 nucleotides: TGTGCCAGCAGCTTTAGCTCCTACGAGCAGTACTTC. Protein sequence: CASSFSSYEQYF.

As regards this clone: The same CDR3 is also encoded by other DNA sequences in this sample. This chain links TRBV5-1 with TRBJ1-3, with a weak D call TRBD1 (5 bases). Germline V CDR1 and CDR2: SGHRS, YFSETQ. V lost 0 bases and J lost 0, with 10 bases in between. This CDR3 has 16 residues. The CDR3 is CASSLEGQGSGNTIYF. The CDR3 DNA sequence: TGCGCCAGCAGCTTGGAGGGTCAGGGCTCTGGAAACACCATATATTTT.

V usage is TRBV28 and J usage is TRBJ1-5, with 7 bases that match TRBD1. The V and J ends lost 3 bases and 1 base, in that order; junction bases with no gene match: 12. The CDR3 runs to 18 residues. Germline CDR1 MDHEN, CDR2 SYDVKM. The DNA of the CDR3 is TGTGCCAGCAGTTTTGGGGAACGAGGGGGCAGGAGCAATCAGCCCCAGCATTTT. It codes for CASSFGERGGRSNQPQHF.

The rearrangement links TRBV10-3 to TRBJ2-1; D may match TRBD1 or TRBD2 (7 bases each). This CDR3 is built from 15 residues. Germline assignment: CDR1 ENHRY and CDR2 SYGVKD. V lost 8 bases to trimming and J lost 8 bases, with 22 bases between them. The DNA of the CDR3 is TGTGCCATCGGTTCCCGACAGGGTGGGAGGGATGAGCAGTTCTTC. Protein product: CAIGSRQGGRDEQFF.